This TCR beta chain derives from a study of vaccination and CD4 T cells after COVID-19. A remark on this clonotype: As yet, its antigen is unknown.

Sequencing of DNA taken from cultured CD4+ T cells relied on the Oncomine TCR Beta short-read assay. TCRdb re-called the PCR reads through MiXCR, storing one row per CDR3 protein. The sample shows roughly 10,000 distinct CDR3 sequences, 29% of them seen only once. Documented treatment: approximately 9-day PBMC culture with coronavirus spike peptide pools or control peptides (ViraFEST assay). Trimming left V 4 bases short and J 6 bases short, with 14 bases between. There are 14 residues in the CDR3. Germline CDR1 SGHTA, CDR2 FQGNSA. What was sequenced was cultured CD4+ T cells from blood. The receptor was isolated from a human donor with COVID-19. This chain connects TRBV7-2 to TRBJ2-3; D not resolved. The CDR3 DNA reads TGTGCCAGCAGCTCCCGTAGGAGAGGTGATACGCAGTATTTT. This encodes CASSSRRRGDTQYF. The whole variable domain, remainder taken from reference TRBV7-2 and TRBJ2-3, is GAGVSQSPSNKVTEKGKDVELRCDPISGHTALYWYRQSLGQGLEFLIYFQGNSAPDKSGLPSDRFSAERTGGSVSTLTIQRTQQEDSAVYLCASSSRRRGDTQYFGPGTRLTVL.